What follows are 30 T cell receptor beta chains derived from one specimen sequenced in a study of shared clonotypes between healthy human individuals (TCRdb year 2020). Libraries were made using the immunoSEQ multiplex PCR assay. In TCRdb, the immuneACCESS table is reduced to in-frame sequences with V and J assigned. These tables do not hold every clone; where another copy was compared, an unresolved V gene accounts for under half, and the others remain unexplained. The sample records under 2.5 million clones, around 93% of which are singletons. The ten largest clones represent about 0.36% of the sample. The sequenced sample was naive CD4+ T cells from PBMCs. In light of the paper, this sample's cell subset or site label describes: CD45RA+ positively selected. The receptors here all came from a man aged 18 to 29 in good health. Some clones in this sample may be carry-over from other donors' samples.

The CDR3 nucleotides are TGTGCCAGCAGCCTTAATGGGCTAGCGGAAAACAATGAGCAGTTCTTC. Amino acids: CASSLNGLAENNEQFF. J is TRBJ2-1 and V is TRBV4-2; TRBD2 matches 7 bases. The CDR3 loop spans 16 amino acids. V shed 4 bases and J 5 bases; nucleotides not matched to a gene: 11. Germline V lookup: CDR1 LGHNA, CDR2 YNFKEQ.

The genes are TRBV5-1 and TRBJ1-5; TRBD1 matches 9 bases. CDR1 and CDR2 (germline): SGHRS, YFSETQ. CDR3 length: 15 amino acids. J gave up 6 bases and V 0 bases, and 4 bases lay outside the gene matches. The CDR3 here is CASSLDRQGGQPQHF. CDR3 sequence (DNA): TGCGCCAGCAGCTTGGATCGACAGGGGGGTCAGCCCCAGCATTTT.

The V gene is TRBV28, the J gene TRBJ2-5, with D perhaps TRBD1 (5 bases). Germline V CDR1 and CDR2: MDHEN, SYDVKM. Deletions cut 3 bases from V and 5 bases from J, with 16 bases between. CDR3 length equals 15 residues. CDR3: CASSFLTALWETQYF. CDR3 in DNA: TGTGCCAGCAGTTTTTTGACAGCATTATGGGAGACCCAGTACTTC.

This chain joins TRBV18 and TRBJ2-1; a possible D gene is TRBD2 (6 bases). The CDR3 is made up of 16 amino acids. V was cut by 1 base and J by 9 bases, with 19 bases left in between. CDR1 and CDR2 (germline): KGHSH, LQKENI. The CDR3 loop is CASSPRSTLVEGEQFF. The CDR3 DNA follows: TGTGCCAGCTCACCACGGAGTACACTAGTGGAGGGTGAGCAGTTCTTC.

V usage is TRBV5-1 and J usage is TRBJ2-1, with TRBD2 matching over 8 bases. The CDR3 contains 17 residues. The germline CDR1 and CDR2 sequences are SGHRS and YFSETQ. J was trimmed by 7 bases and V by 6 bases; bases with no gene match: 18. CDR3 residues: CASNYLASGPQGNEQFF. The CDR3 nucleotides read TGCGCCAGCAACTATTTGGCTAGCGGGCCCCAGGGGAATGAGCAGTTCTTC.

This chain connects TRBV5-1 to TRBJ1-2; TRBD1 aligns across 8 bases. There are 13 residues in the CDR3. The V and J ends lost 4 bases and 5 bases, in that order; junction bases with no gene match: 4. The germline V gene encodes CDR1 SGHRS and CDR2 YFSETQ. CDR3 region: CASSPDRGYGYTF. CDR3 DNA: TGCGCCAGCAGCCCAGACAGGGGTTATGGCTACACCTTC.

The chain combines TRBV10-3 with TRBJ1-3, with TRBD1 matching over 10 bases. The germline V gene encodes CDR1 ENHRY and CDR2 SYGVKD. The CDR3 totals 16 residues. V gave up 3 bases and J gave up 3 bases; unmatched junction bases: 5. The CDR3 nucleotides read TGTGCCATCAGTGAACGACAGGGGGCGGGTGGAAACACCATATATTTT. It is translated as CAISERQGAGGNTIYF.

The V call is TRBV2, the J call TRBJ2-7; D unclear. The CDR3 covers 16 residues. The germline CDR1 and CDR2 sequences are SNHLY and FYNNEI. Trimming shortened V by 4 bases and J by 0 bases, and 16 bases separated the two germline ends. The CDR3: CASSVRAARRSYEQYF. CDR3 bases: TGTGCCAGCAGTGTTCGGGCGGCTCGCCGCTCCTACGAGCAGTACTTC.

The chain links TRBV19 to TRBJ1-2; TRBD1 is a possible D gene (5 bases). Germline V gives CDR1 LNHDA, CDR2 SQIVND (reference sequence). Trimming removed 6 bases from V and 8 bases from J, with 22 bases in between. The CDR3 has 15 residues. CDR3: CASREQGEPSWGYTF. CDR3 DNA sequence: TGTGCCAGTAGGGAGCAGGGAGAACCTTCGTGGGGCTACACCTTC.

This clone occurred once. This chain uses TRBV19 with TRBJ1-1; D uncertain. V dropped 9 bases and J dropped 1 base, with 15 bases sitting between them. CDR1 LNHDA and CDR2 SQIVND come from the germline V gene (reference sequence). This CDR3 contains 14 residues. The CDR3 loop reads CASRDVTTNTEAFF. CDR3 bases: TGTGCCAGCCGAGATGTGACGACGAACACTGAAGCTTTCTTT.

This chain connects TRBV6-6 to TRBJ2-2; D call uncertain. The germline V and J ends were trimmed by 5 bases and 4 bases, with 5 bases remaining between them. The germline CDR1 and CDR2 sequences are MNHNY and SVGAGI (reference sequence). The CDR3 has 12 residues. CDR3 DNA: TGTGCCAGCAGTCCCCCCACCGGGGAGCTGTTTTTT. It yields the protein CASSPPTGELFF.

On this clone itself: The same CDR3 arises from other DNA sequences in this sample as well. This chain joins TRBV7-2 and TRBJ2-7, with D unclear. This CDR3 comprises 13 residues. Germline-derived CDR1 and CDR2 are SGHTA and FQGNSA. Trimming cost V 1 base and J 3 bases, with 7 bases left between them. The DNA for the CDR3 is TGTGCCAGCAGCTTAGGGCAGCTCTACGAGCAGTACTTC. Its protein product is CASSLGQLYEQYF.

V usage is TRBV7-2 and J usage is TRBJ2-3, with 10 bases lining up with TRBD2. This CDR3 spans 17 amino acids. CDR1 SGHTA and CDR2 FQGNSA come from the germline V gene. The ends lost 1 base at V and 5 bases at J; junction bases unmatched: 9. The CDR3 protein is CASSLGPIAGGQDTQYF. As DNA, the CDR3 is TGTGCCAGCAGCTTAGGGCCAATAGCGGGAGGACAAGATACGCAGTATTTT. The complete variable domain, with remaining parts taken from reference TRBV7-2 and TRBJ2-3, reads GAGVSQSPSNKVTEKGKDVELRCDPISGHTALYWYRQSLGQGLEFLIYFQGNSAPDKSGLPSDRFSAERTGGSVSTLTIQRTQQEDSAVYLCASSLGPIAGGQDTQYFGPGTRLTVL.

V and J are TRBV18 and TRBJ2-7; 10 positions match TRBD1. Germline V lookup: CDR1 KGHSH, CDR2 LQKENI. Trimming removed 1 base from V and 4 bases from J; junction bases left unmatched: 4. The CDR3 length is 15 residues. The CDR3 DNA follows: TGTGCCAGCTCACCACTGGGACAGGGGAAATACGAGCAGTACTTC. Translated: CASSPLGQGKYEQYF.

In the case of this clone: The identical CDR3 is also encoded by other nucleotide sequences in the sample. This chain uses TRBV28 with TRBJ1-4; D gene uncertain. Germline V gene sequence: CDR1 MDHEN, CDR2 SYDVKM. This CDR3 comprises 12 residues. V lost 6 bases, J lost 8 bases, and 10 bases lay in between. CDR3: CASSPAREKLFF. The CDR3 region has the DNA TGTGCCAGCAGCCCAGCAAGGGAAAAACTGTTTTTT. Together with reference TRBV28 and TRBJ1-4, the CDR3 gives the full variable domain: DVKVTQSSRYLVKRTGEKVFLECVQDMDHENMFWYRQDPGLGLRLIYFSYDVKMKEKGDIPEGYSVSREKKERFSLILESASTNQTSMYLCASSPAREKLFFGSGTQLSVL.

Note on this clone: Other nucleotide sequences in the sample specify the same CDR3. The rearrangement uses TRBV5-4 and TRBJ2-1; D gene ambiguous. Looked up from germline, CDR1 is SGHNT and CDR2 is YYREEE (reference sequence). Trimming took off 0 bases at V and 7 bases at J, with 5 bases between the two ends. The CDR3 totals 12 residues. The CDR3 is CASSLGLNEQFF. The CDR3 region has the DNA TGTGCCAGCAGCTTGGGCTTAAATGAGCAGTTCTTC.

The gene calls are TRBV6-5 and TRBJ2-1; D may be TRBD2 (6 bases). V lost 6 bases, J lost 2 bases, and 11 bases lay in between. Germline-derived CDR1 and CDR2 are MNHEY and SVGAGI. There are 14 residues in the CDR3. The CDR3 DNA reads TGTGCCAGCAGCGAGCGGGTGGCCTACAATGAGCAGTTCTTC. As protein: CASSERVAYNEQFF.

The chain combines TRBV4-1 with TRBJ2-3; D not resolved. In germline, CDR1 is MGHRA, CDR2 YSYEKL. Deletions cut 4 bases from V and 4 bases from J, with 12 bases between. CDR3 length: 14 residues. The CDR3 reads CASSLVTLADTQYF. The CDR3 DNA is TGCGCCAGCAGCCTGGTAACTCTGGCAGATACGCAGTATTTT.

This sequence joins TRBV7-2 and TRBJ2-3, with 15 bases that match TRBD2. Germline-derived CDR1 and CDR2 are SGHTA and FQGNSA. The CDR3 is 16 amino acids. Germline trimming cut 4 bases from V and 5 bases from J; bases unmatched to any gene: 4. The CDR3 coding sequence is TGTGCCAGCAGCTCCGGACTAGCGGGAGGGTTAGATACGCAGTATTTT. It translates to CASSSGLAGGLDTQYF.

Notes on this clone: This sample also contains other DNA sequences that code for the same CDR3. The gene calls are TRBV9 and TRBJ1-1; D might be TRBD1 (5 bases). The CDR3 loop spans 13 amino acids. CDR1 and CDR2 from the germline V gene are SGDLS and YYNGEE. Trimming took off 0 bases at V and 8 bases at J, with 11 bases between the two ends. The CDR3 loop is CASSVGWGTEAFF. CDR3 bases: TGTGCCAGCAGCGTAGGGTGGGGGACGGAAGCTTTCTTT. Complete variable domain (other parts from reference TRBV9 and TRBJ1-1): DSGVTQTPKHLITATGQRVTLRCSPRSGDLSVYWYQQSLDQGLQFLIQYYNGEERAKGNILERFSAQQFPDLHSELNLSSLELGDSALYFCASSVGWGTEAFFGQGTRLTVV.

The V and J genes are TRBV7-2 and TRBJ2-1, with 8 nucleotides matching TRBD1. Germline CDR1 and CDR2: SGHTA and FQGNSA. V lost 5 bases to trimming and J lost 2 bases; unmatched junction nucleotides: 8. The CDR3 is made up of 16 amino acids. The CDR3 DNA reads as TGTGCCAGCAGCCAACACCAGGGGGCTGCCTACAATGAGCAGTTCTTC. Protein: CASSQHQGAAYNEQFF.

The chain is built from TRBV9 and TRBJ2-3; TRBD1 might be the D (5 bases). V was shortened by 0 bases and J by 0 bases, with 14 bases between the two germline ends. Germline V gives CDR1 SGDLS, CDR2 YYNGEE. This CDR3 comprises 17 residues. The CDR3 here is CASSVGGGGYSTDTQYF. CDR3 sequence (DNA): TGTGCCAGCAGCGTAGGGGGCGGCGGTTATAGCACAGATACGCAGTATTTT.

This sequence joins TRBV14 and TRBJ2-1; no definite D call. The CDR3 totals 13 residues. Germline V gives CDR1 SGHDN, CDR2 FVKESK. V was shortened by 2 bases and J by 10 bases, with 12 bases between the two germline ends. CDR3 loop: CASSQRTEGEQFF. CDR3 sequence (DNA): TGTGCCAGCAGCCAACGAACGGAAGGAGAGCAGTTCTTC.

The chain recombines TRBV10-3 with TRBJ1-2, with 12 bases aligning to TRBD1. Looked up from germline, CDR1 is ENHRY and CDR2 is SYGVKD. The CDR3 consists of 15 residues. V trimming: 7 bases; J trimming: 8 bases; junction bases outside the gene matches: 11. The CDR3 nucleotides read TGTGCCATCACCCCGGGACAGGGGGCCCTTGGGGGCTACACCTTC. This gives the protein CAITPGQGALGGYTF.

Only one count was recorded for this clone. This chain connects TRBV10-3 to TRBJ2-1, with 10 positions matching TRBD2. Germline CDR1 and CDR2: ENHRY and SYGVKD. This CDR3 has 17 residues. V lost 2 bases, J lost 1 base, and 5 bases stayed unmatched. The CDR3 here is CAISEPILAGSYNEQFF. Here the CDR3 DNA reads TGTGCCATCAGTGAGCCGATACTAGCGGGATCCTACAATGAGCAGTTCTTC.

The chain couples TRBV19 to TRBJ2-5; D ambiguous. This CDR3 region has 14 residues. V shed 5 bases and J shed 2 bases, with 12 bases lying between them. Germline V gives CDR1 LNHDA, CDR2 SQIVND (reference sequence). CDR3 sequence reads: CASSSSQLQETQYF. CDR3 in DNA: TGTGCCAGTAGTTCCAGCCAACTGCAAGAGACCCAGTACTTC.

V gene TRBV19 combines with J gene TRBJ2-7, with 8 bases that match TRBD1. Germline CDR1 is LNHDA and CDR2 is SQIVND (reference sequence). CDR3 length equals 14 residues. J lost 6 bases, V lost 6 bases, and 10 bases had no gene match. DNA for the CDR3: TGTGCCAGTAGCATTGGACAGGGAACCTCCGAGCAGTACTTC. It yields the protein CASSIGQGTSEQYF.

V gene TRBV6-6 combines with J gene TRBJ2-7; D is unresolved. Trimming took off 2 bases at V and 2 bases at J, with 7 bases between the two ends. CDR3 length equals 13 residues. Germline V CDR1 and CDR2: MNHNY, SVGAGI (reference sequence). This CDR3 reads CASSYEETYEQYF. Here the CDR3 DNA reads TGTGCCAGCAGTTACGAGGAAACCTACGAGCAGTACTTC.

This clone occurred once. The chain employs TRBV5-1 and TRBJ2-3; 9 nucleotides align to TRBD2. The CDR3 loop spans 14 amino acids. With V trimmed by 5 bases and J by 4 bases, 5 bases remained unmatched. Per the germline V gene, CDR1 is SGHRS and CDR2 is YFSETQ. The CDR3 DNA reads TGCGCCAGCAGGGAGCTAGCGGGACCAGATACGCAGTATTTT. Translating gives CASRELAGPDTQYF.

The chain uses TRBV7-3 and TRBJ2-1; weak D call: TRBD1 (5 bases). Trimming took 0 bases from V and 14 from J, leaving 17 bases between them. Germline CDR1 SGHTA, CDR2 FQGTGA. The CDR3 has 14 amino acids. The CDR3 here is CASSLTENRRGEFF. In DNA, the CDR3 is TGTGCCAGCAGCTTAACGGAAAACAGGCGTGGGGAGTTCTTC. Based on the CDR3 plus reference TRBV7-3 and TRBJ2-1, the full variable domain is GAGVSQTPSNKVTEKGKYVELRCDPISGHTALYWYRQSLGQGPEFLIYFQGTGAADDSGLPNDRFFAVRPEGSVSTLKIQRTERGDSAVYLCASSLTENRRGEFFGPGTRLTVL.